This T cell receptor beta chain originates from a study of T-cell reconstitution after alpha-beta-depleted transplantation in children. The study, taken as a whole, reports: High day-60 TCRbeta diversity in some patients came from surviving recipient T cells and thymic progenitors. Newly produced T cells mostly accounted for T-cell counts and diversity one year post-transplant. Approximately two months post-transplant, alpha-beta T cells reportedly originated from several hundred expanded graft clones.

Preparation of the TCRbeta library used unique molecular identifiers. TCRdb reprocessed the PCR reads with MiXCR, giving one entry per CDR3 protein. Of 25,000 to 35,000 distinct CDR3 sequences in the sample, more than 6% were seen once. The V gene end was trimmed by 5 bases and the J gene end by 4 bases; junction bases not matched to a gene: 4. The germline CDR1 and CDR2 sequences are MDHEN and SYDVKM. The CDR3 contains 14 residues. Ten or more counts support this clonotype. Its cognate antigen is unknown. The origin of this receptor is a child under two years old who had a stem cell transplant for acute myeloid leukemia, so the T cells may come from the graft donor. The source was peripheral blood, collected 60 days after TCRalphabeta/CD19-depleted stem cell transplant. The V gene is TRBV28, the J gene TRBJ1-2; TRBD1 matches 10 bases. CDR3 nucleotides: TGTGCCAGCAGTCCCGGGACAGGGGTCTATGGCTACACCTTC. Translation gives CASSPGTGVYGYTF.